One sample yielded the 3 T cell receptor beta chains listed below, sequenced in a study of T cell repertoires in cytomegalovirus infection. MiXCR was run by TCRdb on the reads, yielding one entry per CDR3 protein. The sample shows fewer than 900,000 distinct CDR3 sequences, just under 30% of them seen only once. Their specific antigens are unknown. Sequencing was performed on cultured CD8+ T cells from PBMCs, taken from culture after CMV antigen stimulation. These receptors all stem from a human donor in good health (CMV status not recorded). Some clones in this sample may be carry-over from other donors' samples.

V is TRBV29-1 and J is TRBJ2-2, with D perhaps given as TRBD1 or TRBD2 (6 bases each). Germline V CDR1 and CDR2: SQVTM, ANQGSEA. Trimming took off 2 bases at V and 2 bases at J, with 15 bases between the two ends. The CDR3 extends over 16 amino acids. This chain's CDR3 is CSVEFRGPHNTGELFF. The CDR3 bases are TGCAGCGTTGAATTCCGGGGGCCACATAACACCGGGGAGCTGTTTTTT.

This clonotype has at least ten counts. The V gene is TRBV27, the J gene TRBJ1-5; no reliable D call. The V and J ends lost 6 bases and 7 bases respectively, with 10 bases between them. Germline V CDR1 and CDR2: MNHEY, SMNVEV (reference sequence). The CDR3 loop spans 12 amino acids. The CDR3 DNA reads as TGTGCCAGCAGCCTTCCCGGCCAGCCCCAGCATTTT. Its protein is CASSLPGQPQHF.

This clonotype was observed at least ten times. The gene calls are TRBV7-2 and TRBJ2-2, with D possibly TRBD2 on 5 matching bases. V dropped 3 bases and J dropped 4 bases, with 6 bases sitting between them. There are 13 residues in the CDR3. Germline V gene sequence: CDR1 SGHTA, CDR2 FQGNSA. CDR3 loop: CASSFEGTGELFF. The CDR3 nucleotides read TGTGCCAGCAGCTTTGAGGGCACCGGGGAGCTGTTTTTT.